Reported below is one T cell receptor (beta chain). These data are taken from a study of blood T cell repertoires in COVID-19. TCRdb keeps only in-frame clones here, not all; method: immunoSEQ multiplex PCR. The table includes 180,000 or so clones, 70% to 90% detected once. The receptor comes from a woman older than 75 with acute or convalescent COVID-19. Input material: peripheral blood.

The CDR3, as DNA: TGTGCCAGCAGCTATTCGGGAGGAGGGAACACTGAAGCTTTCTTT. As protein: CASSYSGGGNTEAFF. The chain combines TRBV7-2 with TRBJ1-1; D is undetermined. V lost 4 bases, J lost 1 base, and 13 bases lay in between. Germline CDR1 reads SGHTA; CDR2 reads FQGNSA. This CDR3 spans 15 amino acids.